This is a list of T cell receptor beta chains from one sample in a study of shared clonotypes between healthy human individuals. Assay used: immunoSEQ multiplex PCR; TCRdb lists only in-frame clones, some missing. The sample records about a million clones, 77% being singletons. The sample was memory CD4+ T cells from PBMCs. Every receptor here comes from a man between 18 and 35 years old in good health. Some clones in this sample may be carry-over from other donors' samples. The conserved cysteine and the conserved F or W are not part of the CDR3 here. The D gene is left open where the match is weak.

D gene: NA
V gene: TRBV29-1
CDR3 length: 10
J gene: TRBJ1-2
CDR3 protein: SVARTVDGYT

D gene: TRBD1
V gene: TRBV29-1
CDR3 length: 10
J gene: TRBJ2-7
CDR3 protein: SVLGQGEEQY

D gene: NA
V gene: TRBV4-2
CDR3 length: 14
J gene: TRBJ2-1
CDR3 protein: ASSRPTGSSYNEQF

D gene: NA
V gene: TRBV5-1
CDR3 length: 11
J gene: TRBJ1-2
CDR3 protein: ASSRTTDLGYT

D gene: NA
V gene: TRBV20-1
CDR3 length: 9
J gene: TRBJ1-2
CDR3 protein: SAKLGYGYT

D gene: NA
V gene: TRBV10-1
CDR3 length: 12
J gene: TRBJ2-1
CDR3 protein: ASSGAVRDNEQF

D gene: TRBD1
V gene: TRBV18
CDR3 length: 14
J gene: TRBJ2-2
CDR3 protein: ASSPRGTGYTGELF

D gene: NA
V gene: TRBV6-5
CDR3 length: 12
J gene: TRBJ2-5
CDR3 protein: ASSYSFPGLTQY

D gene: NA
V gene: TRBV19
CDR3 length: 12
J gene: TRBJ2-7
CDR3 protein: ASSIDGIRYEQY

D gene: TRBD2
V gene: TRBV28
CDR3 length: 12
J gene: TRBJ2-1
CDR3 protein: ASILAGSYNEQF

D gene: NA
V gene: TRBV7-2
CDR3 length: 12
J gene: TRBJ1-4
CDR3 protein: ASSQSRANEKLF

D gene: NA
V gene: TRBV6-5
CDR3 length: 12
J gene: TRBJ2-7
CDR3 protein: ASSYSTASYEQY

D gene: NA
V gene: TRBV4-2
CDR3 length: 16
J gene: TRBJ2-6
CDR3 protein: ASSQTGSGALGANVLT

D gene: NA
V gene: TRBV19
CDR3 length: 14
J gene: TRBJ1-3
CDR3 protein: ASSIQGGFAGNTIY

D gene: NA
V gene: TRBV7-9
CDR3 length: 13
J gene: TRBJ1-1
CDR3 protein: ASSQTGKVDTEAF

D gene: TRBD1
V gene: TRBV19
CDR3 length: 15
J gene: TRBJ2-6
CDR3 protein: ASTHGQGRSGANVLT

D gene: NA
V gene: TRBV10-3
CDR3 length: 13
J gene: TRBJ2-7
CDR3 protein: AISDPGQGRYEQY

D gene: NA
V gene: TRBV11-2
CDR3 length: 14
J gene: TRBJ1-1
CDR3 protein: ASSRRGGLKNTEAF

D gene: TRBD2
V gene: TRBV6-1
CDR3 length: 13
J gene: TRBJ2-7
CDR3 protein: ASRTLADFSYEQY

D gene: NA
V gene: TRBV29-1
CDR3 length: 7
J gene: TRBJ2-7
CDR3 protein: SASYEQY

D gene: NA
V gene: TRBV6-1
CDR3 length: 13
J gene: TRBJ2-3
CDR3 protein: ASRVSSVGTDTQY

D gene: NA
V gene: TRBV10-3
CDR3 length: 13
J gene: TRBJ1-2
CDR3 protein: AISGNRRGSYGYT

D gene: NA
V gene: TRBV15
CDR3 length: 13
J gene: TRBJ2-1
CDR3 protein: ATSSGSVSYNEQF

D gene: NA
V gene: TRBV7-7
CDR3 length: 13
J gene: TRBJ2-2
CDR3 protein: ASSLATRGTGELF

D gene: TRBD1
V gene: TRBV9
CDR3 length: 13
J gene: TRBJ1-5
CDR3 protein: ASSKTGGGNQPQH

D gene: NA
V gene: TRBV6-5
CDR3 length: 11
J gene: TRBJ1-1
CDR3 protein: ATTLGWATEAF

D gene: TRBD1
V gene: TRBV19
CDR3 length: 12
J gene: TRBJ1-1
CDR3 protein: ASSMFRGGTEAF

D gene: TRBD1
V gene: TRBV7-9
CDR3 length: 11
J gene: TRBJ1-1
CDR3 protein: ASSLTGDTEAF

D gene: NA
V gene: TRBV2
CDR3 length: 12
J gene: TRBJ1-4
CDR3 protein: ASSAGQINEKLF

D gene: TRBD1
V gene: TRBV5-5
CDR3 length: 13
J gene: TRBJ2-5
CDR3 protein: ASSNGQAKQETQY

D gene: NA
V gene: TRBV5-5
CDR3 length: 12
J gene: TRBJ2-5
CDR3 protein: ASSLVEGAETQY

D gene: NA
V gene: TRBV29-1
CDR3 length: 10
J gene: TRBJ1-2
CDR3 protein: SVDRYGYGYT

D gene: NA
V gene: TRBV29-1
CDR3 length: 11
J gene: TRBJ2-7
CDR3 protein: SVGSVSSYKRY

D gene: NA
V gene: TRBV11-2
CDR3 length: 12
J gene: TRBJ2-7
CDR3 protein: ASSFVLRGSEQY

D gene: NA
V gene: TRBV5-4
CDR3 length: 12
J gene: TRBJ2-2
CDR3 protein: ASSLSSSAGELF

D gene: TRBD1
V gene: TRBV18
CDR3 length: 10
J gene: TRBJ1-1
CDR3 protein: ASSLDREEAF

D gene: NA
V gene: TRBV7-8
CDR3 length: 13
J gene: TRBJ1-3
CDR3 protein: ASSPRGDGGNTIY

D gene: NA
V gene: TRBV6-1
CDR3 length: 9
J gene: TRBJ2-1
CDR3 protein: ASRRVDEQF

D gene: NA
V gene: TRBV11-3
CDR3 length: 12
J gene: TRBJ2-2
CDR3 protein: ASSSGEWSGELF

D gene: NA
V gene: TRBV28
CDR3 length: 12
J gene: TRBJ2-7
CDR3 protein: ASSLVAGRRKQY

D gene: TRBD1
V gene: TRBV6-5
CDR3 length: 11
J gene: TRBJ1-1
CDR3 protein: ASSSRGGTEAF

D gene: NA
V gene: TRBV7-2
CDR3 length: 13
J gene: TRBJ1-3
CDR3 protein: ASSSPPGQGNTIY

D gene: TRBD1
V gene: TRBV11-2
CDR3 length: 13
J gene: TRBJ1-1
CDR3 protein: ASSLVAGGYTEAF

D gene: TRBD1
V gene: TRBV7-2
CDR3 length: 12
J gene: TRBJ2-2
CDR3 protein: ASRPGQGFGELF

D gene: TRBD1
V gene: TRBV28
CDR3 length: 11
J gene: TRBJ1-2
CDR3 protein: ASSVTGGEGYT

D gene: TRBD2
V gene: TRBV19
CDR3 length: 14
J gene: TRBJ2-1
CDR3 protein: ASSAVGSGRANEQF

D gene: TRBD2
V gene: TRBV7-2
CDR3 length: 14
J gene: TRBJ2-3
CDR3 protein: ASSAPGLAGRDTQY

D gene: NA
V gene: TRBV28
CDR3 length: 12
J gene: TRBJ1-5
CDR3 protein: ASNTEGGRQPQH

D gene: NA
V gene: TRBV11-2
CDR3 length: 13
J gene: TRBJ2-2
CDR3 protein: ASVIGSGSAGELF

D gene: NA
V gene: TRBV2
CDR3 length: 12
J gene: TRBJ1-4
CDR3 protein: ASIGDRSHEKLF

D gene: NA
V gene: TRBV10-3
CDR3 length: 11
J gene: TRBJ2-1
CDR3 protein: AIRREVNNEQF

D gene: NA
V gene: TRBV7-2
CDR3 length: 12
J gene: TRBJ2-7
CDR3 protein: ASSRGQISYEQY

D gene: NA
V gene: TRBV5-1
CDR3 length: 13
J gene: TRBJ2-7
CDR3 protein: ASSPRGTQHYEQY

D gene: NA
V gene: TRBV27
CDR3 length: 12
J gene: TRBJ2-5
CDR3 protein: ASSSQGFPETQY